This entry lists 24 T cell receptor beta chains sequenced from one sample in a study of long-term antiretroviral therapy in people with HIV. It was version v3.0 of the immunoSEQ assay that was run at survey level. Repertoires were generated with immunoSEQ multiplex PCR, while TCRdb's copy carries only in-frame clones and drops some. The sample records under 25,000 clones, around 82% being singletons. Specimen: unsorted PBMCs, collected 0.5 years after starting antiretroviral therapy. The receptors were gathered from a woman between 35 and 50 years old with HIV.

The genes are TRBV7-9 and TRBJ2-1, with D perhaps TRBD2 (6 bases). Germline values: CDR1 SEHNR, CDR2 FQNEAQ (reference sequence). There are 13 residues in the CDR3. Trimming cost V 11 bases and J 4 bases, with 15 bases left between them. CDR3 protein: CAAGQTSYNEQFF. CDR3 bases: TGTGCCGCGGGGCAGACCTCATACAATGAGCAGTTCTTC.

This CDR3 is CASSPGLSGGEQFF. Written as DNA, the CDR3 is TGTGCCAGCAGCCCCGGACTCTCAGGCGGTGAGCAGTTCTTC. This chain connects TRBV7-2 to TRBJ2-1, with D tentatively TRBD2 (5 bases). This CDR3 has 14 residues. Germline V gene lookup returns CDR1 SGHTA and CDR2 FQGNSA. V was trimmed by 5 bases and J by 9 bases, leaving 17 bases between them.

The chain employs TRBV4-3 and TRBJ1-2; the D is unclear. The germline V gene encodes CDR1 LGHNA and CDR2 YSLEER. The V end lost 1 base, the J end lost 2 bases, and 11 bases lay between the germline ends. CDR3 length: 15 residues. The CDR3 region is CASSQVSDSNYGYTF. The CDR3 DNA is TGCGCCAGCAGCCAAGTCTCAGATTCAAACTATGGCTACACCTTC.

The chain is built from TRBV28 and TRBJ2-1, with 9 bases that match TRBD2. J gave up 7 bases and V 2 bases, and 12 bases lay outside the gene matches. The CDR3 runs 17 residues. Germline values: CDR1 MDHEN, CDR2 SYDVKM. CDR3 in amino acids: CASSLPPPSGVRNEQFF. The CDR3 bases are TGTGCCAGCAGTTTACCCCCACCTAGCGGGGTAAGAAATGAGCAGTTCTTC.

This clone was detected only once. DNA for the CDR3: TGCGCCAGCAGCCAAGGATCTGCGGGGGTACAAGAGACCCAGTACTTC. Its translation is CASSQGSAGVQETQYF. V is TRBV4-1 and J is TRBJ2-5, with 7 bases identical to TRBD2. CDR1 is MGHRA and CDR2 is YSYEKL in the germline V gene. Trimming at V came to 1 base and at J to 2 bases, leaving 7 bases not matched to a gene. The CDR3 covers 16 residues.

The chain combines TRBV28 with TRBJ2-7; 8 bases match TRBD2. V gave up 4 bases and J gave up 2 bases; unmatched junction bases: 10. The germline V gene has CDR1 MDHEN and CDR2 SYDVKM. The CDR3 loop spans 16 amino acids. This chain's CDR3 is CASSSRGGVSAYEQYF. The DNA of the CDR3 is TGTGCCAGCAGTTCCCGGGGGGGGGTCAGCGCCTACGAGCAGTACTTC.

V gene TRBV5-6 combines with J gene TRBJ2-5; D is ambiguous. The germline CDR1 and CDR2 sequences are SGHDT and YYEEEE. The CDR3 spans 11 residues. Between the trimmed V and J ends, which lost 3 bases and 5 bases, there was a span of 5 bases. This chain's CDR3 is CASSSRETQYF. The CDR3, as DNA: TGTGCCAGCAGCTCTAGGGAGACCCAGTACTTC.

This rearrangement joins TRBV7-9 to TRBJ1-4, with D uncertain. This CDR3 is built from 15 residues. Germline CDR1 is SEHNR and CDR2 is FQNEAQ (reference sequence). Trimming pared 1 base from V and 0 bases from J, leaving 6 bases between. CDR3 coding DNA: TGTGCCAGCAGCTTAGGGTCGACAACTAATGAAAAACTGTTTTTT. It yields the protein CASSLGSTTNEKLFF.

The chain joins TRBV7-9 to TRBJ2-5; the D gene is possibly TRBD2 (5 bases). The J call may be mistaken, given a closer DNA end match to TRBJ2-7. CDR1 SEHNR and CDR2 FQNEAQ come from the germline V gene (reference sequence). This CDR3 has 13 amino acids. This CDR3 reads CASSPGLHYEQYF. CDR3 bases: TGTGCCAGCAGCCCCGGACTCCACTACGAGCAGTACTTC.

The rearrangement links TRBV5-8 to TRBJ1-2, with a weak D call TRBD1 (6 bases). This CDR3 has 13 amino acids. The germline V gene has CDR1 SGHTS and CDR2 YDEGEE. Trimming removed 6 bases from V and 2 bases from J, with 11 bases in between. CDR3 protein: CASTGQGNYGYTF. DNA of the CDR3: TGTGCCAGCACCGGGCAGGGGAACTATGGCTACACCTTC.

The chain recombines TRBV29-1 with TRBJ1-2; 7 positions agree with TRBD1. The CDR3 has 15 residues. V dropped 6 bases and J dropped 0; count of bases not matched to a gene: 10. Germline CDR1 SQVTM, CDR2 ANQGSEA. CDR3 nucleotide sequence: TGCAGCGTGAAACTCGGGACAGATCCTAACTATGGCTACACCTTC. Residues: CSVKLGTDPNYGYTF.

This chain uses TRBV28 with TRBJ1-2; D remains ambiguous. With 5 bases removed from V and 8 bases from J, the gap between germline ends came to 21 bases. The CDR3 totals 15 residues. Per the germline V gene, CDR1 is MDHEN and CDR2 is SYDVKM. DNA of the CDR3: TGTGCCAGCAGTCCCCTTGCCTTCTCGGTCCGGGGCTACACCTTC. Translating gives CASSPLAFSVRGYTF.

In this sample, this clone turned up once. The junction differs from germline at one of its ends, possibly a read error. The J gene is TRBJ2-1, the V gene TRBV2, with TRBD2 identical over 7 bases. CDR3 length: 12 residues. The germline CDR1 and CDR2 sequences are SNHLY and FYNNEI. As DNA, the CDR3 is TGTGCCAGCAGCGAAGGGGCGGGGGAGGCCCTCTTC. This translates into CASSEGAGEALF.

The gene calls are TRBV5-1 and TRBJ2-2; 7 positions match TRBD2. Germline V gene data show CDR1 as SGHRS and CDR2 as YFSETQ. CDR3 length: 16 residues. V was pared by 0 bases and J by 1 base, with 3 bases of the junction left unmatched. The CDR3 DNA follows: TGCGCCAGCAGCTTGGATCTAGCGGTGAACACCGGGGAGCTGTTTTTT. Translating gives CASSLDLAVNTGELFF.

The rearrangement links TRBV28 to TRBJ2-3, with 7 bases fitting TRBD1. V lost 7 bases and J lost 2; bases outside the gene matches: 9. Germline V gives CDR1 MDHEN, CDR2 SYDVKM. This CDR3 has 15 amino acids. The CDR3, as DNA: TGTGCCAGCAAACAACCGGGACAGACCACAGATACGCAGTATTTT. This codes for CASKQPGQTTDTQYF.

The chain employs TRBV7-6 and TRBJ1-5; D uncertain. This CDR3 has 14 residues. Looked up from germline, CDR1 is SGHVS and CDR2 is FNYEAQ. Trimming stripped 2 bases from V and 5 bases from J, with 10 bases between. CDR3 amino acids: CASSLLGSDQPQHF. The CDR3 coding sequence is TGTGCCAGCAGCTTATTAGGGTCGGATCAGCCCCAGCATTTT.

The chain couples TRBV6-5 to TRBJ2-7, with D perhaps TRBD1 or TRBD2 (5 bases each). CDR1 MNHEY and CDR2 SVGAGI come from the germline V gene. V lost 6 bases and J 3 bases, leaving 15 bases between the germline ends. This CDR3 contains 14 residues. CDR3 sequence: CASRPPGPLYEQYF. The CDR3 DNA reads TGTGCCAGCAGGCCCCCGGGACCCCTCTACGAGCAGTACTTC.

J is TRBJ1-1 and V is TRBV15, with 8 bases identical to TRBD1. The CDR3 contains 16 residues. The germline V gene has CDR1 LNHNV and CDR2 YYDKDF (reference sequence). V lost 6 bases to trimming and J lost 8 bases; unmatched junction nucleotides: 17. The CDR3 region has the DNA TGTGCCACCAGGGGGAGACAGGGGTTTCTTACGGCCGAAGCTTTCTTT. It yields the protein CATRGRQGFLTAEAFF.

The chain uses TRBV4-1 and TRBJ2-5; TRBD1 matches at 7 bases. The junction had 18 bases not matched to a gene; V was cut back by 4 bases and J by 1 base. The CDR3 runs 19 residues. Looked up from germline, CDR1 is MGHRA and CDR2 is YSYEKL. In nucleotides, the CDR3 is TGCGCCAGCAGCCCCCAGCCCCCAGCCACAGGGGCGGTCCAAGAGACCCAGTACTTC. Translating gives CASSPQPPATGAVQETQYF.

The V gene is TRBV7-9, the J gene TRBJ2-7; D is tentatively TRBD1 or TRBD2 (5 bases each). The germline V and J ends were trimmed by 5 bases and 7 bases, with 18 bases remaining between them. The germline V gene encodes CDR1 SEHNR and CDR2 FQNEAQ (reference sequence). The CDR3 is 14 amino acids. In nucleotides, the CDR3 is TGTGCCAGCAGCGGAAGGGACGCCGAGAGGGAGCAGTACTTC. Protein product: CASSGRDAEREQYF.

CDR3 DNA sequence: TGTGCCAGCAGCCAATGGGACAGGGGGCCTGAAGCTTTCTTT. This sequence encodes CASSQWDRGPEAFF. The chain joins TRBV16 to TRBJ1-1; 12 bases fit TRBD1. This CDR3 comprises 14 residues. Germline assignment: CDR1 KGHSY and CDR2 FQNENV. The ends lost 1 base at V and 6 bases at J; junction bases unmatched: 0. The full variable domain, in which reference TRBV16 and TRBJ1-1 provide the parts outside the CDR3, is GEEVAQTPKHLVRGEGQKAKLYCAPIKGHSYVFWYQQVLKNEFKFLISFQNENVFDETGMPKERFSAKCLPNSPCSLEIQATKLEDSAVYFCASSQWDRGPEAFFGQGTRLTVV.

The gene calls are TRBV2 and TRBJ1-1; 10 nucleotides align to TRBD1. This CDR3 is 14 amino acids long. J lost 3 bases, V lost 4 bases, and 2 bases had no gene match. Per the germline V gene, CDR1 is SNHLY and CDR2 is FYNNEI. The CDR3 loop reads CASSVGQGDTEAFF. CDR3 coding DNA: TGTGCCAGCAGTGTCGGACAGGGGGACACTGAAGCTTTCTTT.

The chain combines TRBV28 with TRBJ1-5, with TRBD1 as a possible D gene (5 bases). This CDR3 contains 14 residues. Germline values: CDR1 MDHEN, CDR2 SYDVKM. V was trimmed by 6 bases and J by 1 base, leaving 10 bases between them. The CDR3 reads CASSYGGSNQPQHF. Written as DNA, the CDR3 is TGTGCCAGCAGCTACGGGGGGAGCAATCAGCCCCAGCATTTT.

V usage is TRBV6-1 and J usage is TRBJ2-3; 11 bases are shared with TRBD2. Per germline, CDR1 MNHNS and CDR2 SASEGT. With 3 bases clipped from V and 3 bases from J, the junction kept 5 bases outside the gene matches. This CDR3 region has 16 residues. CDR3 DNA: TGTGCCAGCAGTGAGCGGCTAGCGGGGGGAACAGATACGCAGTATTTT. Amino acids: CASSERLAGGTDTQYF.